This T cell receptor beta chain originates from a study of T cell repertoires in cytomegalovirus infection. Study as a whole: TCR beta signatures that were public indicated CMV infection and matching HLA type. Findings and limits, study-wide: Cumulative frequency (of public TCR beta family members) identified carriers of CMV plus the relevant HLA.

The CDR3 has 15 residues. Germline-derived CDR1 and CDR2 are SGHDN and FVKESK. V was cut by 1 base and J by 3 bases, with 13 bases left in between. This clonotype was observed many times. No antigen is known for it. TCRdb fed the reads into MiXCR, producing one record per CDR3 protein. The sample carries roughly 110,000 distinct CDR3 sequences, over 9% recorded once. The TCR comes from a human donor in good health (CMV status not recorded). Some clones in this sample may be carry-over from other donors' samples. The chain has TRBV14 and TRBJ2-7; TRBD1 might be the D (5 bases). The sequencing sample was made of PBMCs, sequenced either directly or after in vitro stimulation (not recorded which). The CDR3: CASSQATGTYYEQYF. The CDR3 DNA sequence: TGTGCCAGCAGCCAAGCAACAGGCACCTACTACGAGCAGTACTTC.